The 32 T cell receptor beta chains below come from one sample, sequenced in a study of blood T cell repertoires in COVID-19. Sequenced by immunoSEQ multiplex PCR; TCRdb stores in-frame clones only, minus some. The table records some 200,000 clones, roughly 90% of them present only once. The material sequenced was PBMCs or T cells enriched from blood (not recorded which). These receptors were obtained from a woman under 40 who had recovered from COVID-19.

The chain recombines TRBV5-1 with TRBJ2-1; 9 bases are shared with TRBD1. The germline V gene encodes CDR1 SGHRS and CDR2 YFSETQ. After removal of 3 bases from V and 4 bases from J, the junction contained 5 bases not matched to a gene. There are 15 residues in the CDR3. This CDR3 reads CASSWDRDFYNEQFF. In DNA form, the CDR3 reads TGCGCCAGCAGCTGGGACAGGGACTTTTACAATGAGCAGTTCTTC. Together with reference TRBV5-1 and TRBJ2-1, the CDR3 gives the full variable domain: KAGVTQTPRYLIKTRGQQVTLSCSPISGHRSVSWYQQTPGQGLQFLFEYFSETQRNKGNFPGRFSGRQFSNSRSEMNVSTLELGDSALYLCASSWDRDFYNEQFFGPGTRLTVL.

The chain's CDR3 is CASSLTGTGYTF. As DNA, the CDR3 is TGTGCCAGCAGCTTAACAGGGACCGGCTACACCTTC. The V gene is TRBV7-9, the J gene TRBJ1-2; TRBD1 might be the D (6 bases). Trimming took off 2 bases at V and 8 bases at J, with 9 bases between the two ends. This CDR3 is built from 12 residues. Germline CDR1 reads SEHNR; CDR2 reads FQNEAQ (reference sequence).

The V gene is TRBV7-3, the J gene TRBJ1-3; 7 bases agree with TRBD1. With 4 bases clipped from V and 0 bases from J, the junction kept 9 bases outside the gene matches. CDR3 size: 17 residues. Looked up from germline, CDR1 is SGHTA and CDR2 is FQGTGA. CDR3 bases: TGTGCCAGCAGCTCAACCTCGGGACAGAACTCTGGAAACACCATATATTTT. Translated: CASSSTSGQNSGNTIYF.

On this clone: The sample has other DNA sequences that encode this CDR3 too. V usage is TRBV27 and J usage is TRBJ2-1; the match to TRBD1 covers 11 bases. The CDR3 length is 16 residues. J gave up 6 bases and V 0 bases, and 4 bases lay outside the gene matches. CDR1 is MNHEY, CDR2 SMNVEV, per germline (reference sequence). CDR3 sequence: CASSLSGQGAFNEQFF. The CDR3 region has the DNA TGTGCCAGCAGTTTATCCGGACAGGGGGCTTTCAATGAGCAGTTCTTC.

In its sample, this clone was seen once. The chain recombines TRBV28 with TRBJ2-3, with D possibly matching TRBD1 (5 bases). This CDR3 contains 14 residues. CDR1 and CDR2 (germline): MDHEN, SYDVKM. With 7 bases removed from V and 6 bases from J, the gap between germline ends came to 17 bases. The CDR3 region is CASTGPRHVDTQYF. The CDR3 DNA reads as TGTGCCAGCACAGGGCCTCGCCATGTCGATACGCAGTATTTT. The full variable domain, its missing parts supplied by reference TRBV28 and TRBJ2-3, is DVKVTQSSRYLVKRTGEKVFLECVQDMDHENMFWYRQDPGLGLRLIYFSYDVKMKEKGDIPEGYSVSREKKERFSLILESASTNQTSMYLCASTGPRHVDTQYFGPGTRLTVL.

This clone was seen only a few times. V gene TRBV9 combines with J gene TRBJ2-1; D remains ambiguous. Trimming took off 0 bases at V and 2 bases at J, with 6 bases between the two ends. CDR1 and CDR2 from the germline V gene are SGDLS and YYNGEE. CDR3 length: 14 amino acids. This CDR3 is CASSVGGTYNEQFF. In nucleotides, the CDR3 is TGTGCCAGCAGCGTAGGCGGCACCTACAATGAGCAGTTCTTC.

V is TRBV9 and J is TRBJ1-3; D is perhaps TRBD1 (6 bases). Trimming left V 3 bases short and J 4 bases short, with 20 bases between. This CDR3 contains 17 residues. Germline V gene lookup returns CDR1 SGDLS and CDR2 YYNGEE. The CDR3 is CASSANQGRGVGNTIYF. As DNA, the CDR3 is TGTGCCAGCAGCGCTAACCAGGGGAGGGGAGTCGGAAACACCATATATTTT. The complete variable domain, with remaining parts taken from reference TRBV9 and TRBJ1-3, reads DSGVTQTPKHLITATGQRVTLRCSPRSGDLSVYWYQQSLDQGLQFLIQYYNGEERAKGNILERFSAQQFPDLHSELNLSSLELGDSALYFCASSANQGRGVGNTIYFGEGSWLTVV.

The V call is TRBV4-2, the J call TRBJ1-2; 9 nucleotides align to TRBD1. This CDR3 region has 14 residues. The germline gives CDR1 LGHNA, CDR2 YNFKEQ. The trim removed 4 bases at V and 4 bases at J, leaving 4 bases unmatched. CDR3 amino acids: CASSLGQGAYGYTF. The CDR3 DNA reads TGTGCCAGCAGCCTGGGACAGGGAGCCTATGGCTACACCTTC.

V usage is TRBV6-5 and J usage is TRBJ1-2, with unresolved D. Germline V CDR1 and CDR2: MNHEY, SVGAGI. The CDR3 has 16 residues. Trimming cost V 2 bases and J 6 bases, with 19 bases left between them. CDR3 amino acids: CASSYNIRTADNGYTF. The DNA of the CDR3 is TGTGCCAGCAGTTACAATATTCGGACTGCCGATAATGGCTACACCTTC.

This clone occurred a few times. The chain links TRBV4-3 to TRBJ1-2; D ambiguous. Germline CDR1 and CDR2: LGHNA and YSLEER. The CDR3 loop spans 12 amino acids. Trimming shortened V by 0 bases and J by 6 bases, and 5 bases separated the two germline ends. Written as DNA, the CDR3 is TGCGCCAGCAGCCAAGACGGGGATGGCTACACCTTC. Its translation is CASSQDGDGYTF.

CDR3 bases: TGTGCCAGCAGTACAGGGGGATATACAGATACGCAGTATTTT. Its protein is CASSTGGYTDTQYF. The gene calls are TRBV6-5 and TRBJ2-3; 8 nucleotides align to TRBD1. CDR3 length equals 14 residues. Germline lookup yields CDR1 MNHEY and CDR2 SVGAGI. Unmatched junction bases numbered 4, after V lost 5 bases and J lost 3 bases.

This clone has a handful of counts. This rearrangement joins TRBV3-1 (or the pseudogene TRBV3-2) to TRBJ1-3; no clear D gene. The CDR3 runs 13 residues. Germline lookup yields CDR1 LGHDT and CDR2 YNNKEL (reference sequence). Between the trimmed V and J ends, which lost 4 bases and 4 bases, there was a span of 8 bases. CDR3 sequence: CASSPTRGNTIYF. DNA for the CDR3: TGTGCCAGCAGCCCAACAAGAGGAAACACCATATATTTT.

The chain employs TRBV3-1 (or the pseudogene TRBV3-2) and TRBJ1-5; 7 nucleotides match TRBD1. Germline values: CDR1 LGHDT, CDR2 YNNKEL (reference sequence). J gave up 6 bases and V 3 bases, and 8 bases lay outside the gene matches. The CDR3 contains 15 residues. CDR3 amino acids: CASSHCDRVGQPQHF. The CDR3 bases are TGTGCCAGCAGCCATTGTGACAGGGTGGGTCAGCCCCAGCATTTT.

The chain carries TRBV6-5 and TRBJ1-1; D gene ambiguous. CDR3 length: 14 residues. Trimming cost V 3 bases and J 5 bases, with 13 bases left between them. Germline lookup yields CDR1 MNHEY and CDR2 SVGAGI. The CDR3 region has the DNA TGTGCCAGCAGTTATGCGAGGGAAGATACTGAAGCTTTCTTT. Translating it yields CASSYAREDTEAFF.

In DNA form, the CDR3 reads TGCGCCAGCAGCCAAGCAACGCTCCGGGACTATGGCTACACCTTC. This encodes CASSQATLRDYGYTF. The V and J genes are TRBV4-3 and TRBJ1-2; no definite D call. CDR1 LGHNA and CDR2 YSLEER come from the germline V gene. This CDR3 contains 15 residues. Deletions cut 1 base from V and 3 bases from J, with 12 bases between.

This clone was observed once. V usage is TRBV12-3 or TRBV12-4 and J usage is TRBJ1-1, with 7 bases that match TRBD1. V dropped 5 bases and J dropped 5; count of bases not matched to a gene: 5. The CDR3 contains 13 residues. The CDR3 region is CASSPRQGTEAFF. The CDR3 DNA is TGTGCCAGCAGTCCCCGACAGGGAACTGAAGCTTTCTTT.

J is TRBJ2-2 and V is TRBV7-8; a weak D match, TRBD2 (5 bases). V gave up 4 bases and J gave up 1 base, with 13 bases separating them. CDR1 and CDR2 from the germline V gene are SGHVS and FQNEAQ. There are 16 residues in the CDR3. This chain's CDR3 is CASSSLASGNTGELFF. The CDR3 coding sequence is TGTGCCAGCAGCTCTCTAGCTTCGGGGAACACCGGGGAGCTGTTTTTT.

CDR3 amino acids: CASSLAGDSQETQYF. The CDR3 DNA reads TGTGCCAGCAGCTTAGCTGGGGACAGCCAAGAGACCCAGTACTTC. V and J are TRBV7-2 and TRBJ2-5; 7 bases line up with TRBD1. The length of the CDR3 is 15 residues. J was trimmed by 1 base and V by 0 bases; bases with no gene match: 2. Germline-derived CDR1 and CDR2 are SGHTA and FQGNSA.

There are a few counts of this clone. J is TRBJ1-3 and V is TRBV29-1; possibly TRBD1 for D (5 bases). This CDR3 is built from 13 residues. CDR1 SQVTM and CDR2 ANQGSEA come from the germline V gene. The ends were cut back, 3 bases at V and 3 bases at J, with 9 bases in the middle. The DNA of the CDR3 is TGCAGCGTTGAGGGGCATTATGGAAACACCATATATTTT. This translates into CSVEGHYGNTIYF. The full variable domain, its missing parts supplied by reference TRBV29-1 and TRBJ1-3, is SAVISQKPSRDICQRGTSLTIQCQVDSQVTMMFWYRQQPGQSLTLIATANQGSEATYESGFVIDKFPISRPNLTFSTLTVSNMSPEDSSIYLCSVEGHYGNTIYFGEGSWLTVV.

This clone was recorded only once. This chain links TRBV5-6 with TRBJ1-1; D remains unclear. The CDR3 runs 12 residues. V gave up 7 bases and J gave up 5 bases, with 12 bases separating them. Germline CDR1 and CDR2: SGHDT and YYEEEE. CDR3 amino acids: CASRNQRTEAFF. The CDR3 nucleotides are TGTGCCAGCCGAAACCAGAGGACTGAAGCTTTCTTT.

The chain carries TRBV7-9 and TRBJ2-3; 8 bases line up with TRBD2. The V segment lost 5 bases and the J segment 5 bases; nucleotides outside the gene matches: 12. Germline CDR1 SEHNR, CDR2 FQNEAQ (reference sequence). The CDR3 is 16 amino acids. This CDR3 is CASSKKRGGRRDTQYF. The CDR3 DNA is TGTGCCAGCAGCAAGAAACGGGGGGGCCGGAGAGATACGCAGTATTTT.

The V gene is TRBV12-5, the J gene TRBJ2-3; no clear D gene. CDR1 is LGHNT and CDR2 is FRNRAP in the germline V gene. Trimming stripped 1 base from V and 0 bases from J, with 8 bases between. The CDR3 runs to 15 residues. The chain's CDR3 is CASGLGALSTDTQYF. In nucleotides, the CDR3 is TGTGCTAGTGGTTTGGGGGCCCTAAGCACAGATACGCAGTATTTT.

V and J are TRBV7-9 and TRBJ2-7, with 7 positions matching TRBD2. The trim removed 7 bases at V and 4 bases at J, leaving 7 bases unmatched. CDR1 is SEHNR, CDR2 FQNEAQ, per germline (reference sequence). The CDR3 is 13 amino acids. The CDR3 loop is CASNWEGAYEQYF. The CDR3 DNA follows: TGTGCCAGCAACTGGGAGGGCGCATACGAGCAGTACTTC.

The J gene is TRBJ1-2, the V gene TRBV4-3; unclear D gene. Germline V gives CDR1 LGHNA, CDR2 YSLEER. The CDR3 runs 15 residues. Between the trimmed V and J ends, which lost 0 bases and 6 bases, there was a span of 14 bases. The CDR3 DNA follows: TGCGCCAGCAGCCAAGATCTATGGGCTTCTGATGGCTACACCTTC. Amino acids: CASSQDLWASDGYTF.

The chain is built from TRBV5-1 and TRBJ1-3, with TRBD1 as a possible D gene (6 bases). V gave up 4 bases and J gave up 0 bases, with 11 bases separating them. The CDR3 is 15 amino acids. Germline lookup yields CDR1 SGHRS and CDR2 YFSETQ. In nucleotides, the CDR3 is TGCGCCAGCAGCAGTCAGGGGAGCTCTGGAAACACCATATATTTT. It codes for CASSSQGSSGNTIYF.

The rearrangement links TRBV4-3 to TRBJ1-1; no definite D call. CDR3 size: 14 residues. V lost 0 bases, J lost 2 bases, and 7 bases lay in between. In germline, CDR1 is LGHNA, CDR2 YSLEER. CDR3 loop: CASSQEGRNTEAFF. The CDR3 DNA is TGCGCCAGCAGCCAAGAGGGCAGAAACACTGAAGCTTTCTTT.

This chain connects TRBV18 to TRBJ2-1, with TRBD2 matching over 14 bases. Trimming took 0 bases from V and 6 from J; bases not matched to a gene: 4. CDR1 KGHSH and CDR2 LQKENI come from the germline V gene. This CDR3 has 17 residues. In DNA, the CDR3 is TGTGCCAGCTCACCACCCGCCGGGACTAGCGGGGGCAATGAGCAGTTCTTC. This codes for CASSPPAGTSGGNEQFF. Variable domain in full (rest from reference TRBV18 and TRBJ2-1): NAGVMQNPRHLVRRRGQEARLRCSPMKGHSHVYWYRQLPEEGLKFMVYLQKENIIDESGMPKERFSAEFPKEGPSILRIQQVVRGDSAAYFCASSPPAGTSGGNEQFFGPGTRLTVL.

The chain uses TRBV29-1 and TRBJ1-1; TRBD1 aligns across 7 bases. CDR3 length: 14 residues. Germline CDR1 reads SQVTM; CDR2 reads ANQGSEA. V shed 5 bases, J shed 2 bases, and the junction held 8 bases outside the gene matches. The CDR3 is CSVLLQGINTEAFF. The DNA of the CDR3 is TGCAGCGTTCTCCTACAGGGGATTAACACTGAAGCTTTCTTT. The full variable domain, with the rest looked up from reference TRBV29-1 and TRBJ1-1, is SAVISQKPSRDICQRGTSLTIQCQVDSQVTMMFWYRQQPGQSLTLIATANQGSEATYESGFVIDKFPISRPNLTFSTLTVSNMSPEDSSIYLCSVLLQGINTEAFFGQGTRLTVV.

The chain couples TRBV2 to TRBJ1-1; possibly TRBD1 for D (6 bases). Germline CDR1 reads SNHLY; CDR2 reads FYNNEI. The CDR3 spans 13 residues. The V gene lost 8 bases and the J gene lost 5 bases, with 15 bases spanning the gap. The CDR3 is CASQQGMRTEAFF. DNA of the CDR3: TGTGCCAGCCAACAGGGCATGAGGACTGAAGCTTTCTTT. The whole variable domain, filled in from reference TRBV2 and TRBJ1-1, reads EPEVTQTPSHQVTQMGQEVILRCVPISNHLYFYWYRQILGQKVEFLVSFYNNEISEKSEIFDDQFSVERPDGSNFTLKIRSTKLEDSAMYFCASQQGMRTEAFFGQGTRLTVV.

The table lists this clone with a count of one. This chain links TRBV7-8 with TRBJ1-1; 9 nucleotides match TRBD1. CDR3 length equals 13 residues. With V trimmed by 3 bases and J by 11 bases, 7 bases remained unmatched. CDR1 and CDR2 (germline): SGHVS, FQNEAQ. The CDR3 sequence: CASSFDTGGHAFF. The CDR3 DNA is TGTGCCAGCAGCTTTGACACAGGGGGCCATGCTTTCTTT.

This clone is a singleton in its sample. V and J are TRBV7-2 and TRBJ2-2, with TRBD2 matching 8 bases. V shed 5 bases and J 7 bases; nucleotides not matched to a gene: 3. The germline V gene encodes CDR1 SGHTA and CDR2 FQGNSA. The CDR3 has 13 amino acids. The CDR3 protein is CASSRSGNGELFF. The DNA for the CDR3 is TGTGCCAGCAGCCGTAGCGGGAACGGGGAGCTGTTTTTT.

The genes are TRBV24-1 and TRBJ2-1; D is unclear. With 2 bases removed from V and 5 bases from J, the gap between germline ends came to 6 bases. Per germline, CDR1 KGHDR and CDR2 SFDVKD. The CDR3 contains 13 residues. CDR3 nucleotides: TGTGCCACCAGTGATTACCTAGACAATGAGCAGTTCTTC. This translates into CATSDYLDNEQFF.